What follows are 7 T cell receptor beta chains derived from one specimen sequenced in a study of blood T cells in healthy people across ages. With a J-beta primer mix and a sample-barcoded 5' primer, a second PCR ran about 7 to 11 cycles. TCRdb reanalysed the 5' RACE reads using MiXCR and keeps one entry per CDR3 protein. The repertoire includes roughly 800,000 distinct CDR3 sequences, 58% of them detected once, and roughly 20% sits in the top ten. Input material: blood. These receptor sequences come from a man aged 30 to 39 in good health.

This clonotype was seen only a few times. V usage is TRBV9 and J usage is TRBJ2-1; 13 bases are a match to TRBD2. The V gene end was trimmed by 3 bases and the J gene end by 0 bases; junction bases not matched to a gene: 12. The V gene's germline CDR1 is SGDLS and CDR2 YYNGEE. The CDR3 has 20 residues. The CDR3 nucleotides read TGTGCCAGCAGCGCACAACGGACTAGCGGGGGACCGAGCTCCTACAATGAGCAGTTCTTC. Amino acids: CASSAQRTSGGPSSYNEQFF.

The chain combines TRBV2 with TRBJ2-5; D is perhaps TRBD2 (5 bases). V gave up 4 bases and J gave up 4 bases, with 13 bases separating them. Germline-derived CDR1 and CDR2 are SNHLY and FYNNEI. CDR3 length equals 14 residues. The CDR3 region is CASSVSVGRETQYF. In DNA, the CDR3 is TGTGCCAGCAGTGTCTCGGTAGGGAGAGAGACCCAGTACTTC. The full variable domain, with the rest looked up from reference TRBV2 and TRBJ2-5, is EPEVTQTPSHQVTQMGQEVILRCVPISNHLYFYWYRQILGQKVEFLVSFYNNEISEKSEIFDDQFSVERPDGSNFTLKIRSTKLEDSAMYFCASSVSVGRETQYFGPGTRLLVL.

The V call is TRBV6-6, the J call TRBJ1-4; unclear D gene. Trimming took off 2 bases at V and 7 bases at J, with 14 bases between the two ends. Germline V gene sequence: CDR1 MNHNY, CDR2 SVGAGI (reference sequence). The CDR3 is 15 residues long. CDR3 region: CASSYLGEIFEKLFF. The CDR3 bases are TGTGCCAGCAGTTACCTCGGGGAGATATTTGAAAAACTGTTTTTT.

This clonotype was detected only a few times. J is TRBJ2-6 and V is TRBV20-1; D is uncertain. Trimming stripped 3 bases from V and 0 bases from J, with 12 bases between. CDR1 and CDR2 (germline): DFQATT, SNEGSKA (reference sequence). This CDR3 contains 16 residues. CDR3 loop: CSARLAGSSGANVLTF. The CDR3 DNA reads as TGCAGTGCTAGGTTGGCCGGTAGCTCTGGGGCCAACGTCCTGACTTTC.

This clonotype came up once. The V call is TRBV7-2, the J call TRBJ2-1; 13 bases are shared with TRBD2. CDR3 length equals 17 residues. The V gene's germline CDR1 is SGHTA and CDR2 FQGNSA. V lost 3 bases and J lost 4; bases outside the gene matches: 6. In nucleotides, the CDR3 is TGTGCCAGCAGCTTCGGACTAGCGGGAGCTGGATACAATGAGCAGTTCTTC. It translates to CASSFGLAGAGYNEQFF.

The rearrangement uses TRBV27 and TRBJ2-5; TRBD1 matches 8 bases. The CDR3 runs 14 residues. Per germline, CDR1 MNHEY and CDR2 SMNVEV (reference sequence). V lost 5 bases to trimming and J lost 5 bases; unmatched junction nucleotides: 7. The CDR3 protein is CASSITGGAETQYF. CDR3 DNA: TGTGCCAGCAGTATAACAGGGGGAGCGGAGACCCAGTACTTC.

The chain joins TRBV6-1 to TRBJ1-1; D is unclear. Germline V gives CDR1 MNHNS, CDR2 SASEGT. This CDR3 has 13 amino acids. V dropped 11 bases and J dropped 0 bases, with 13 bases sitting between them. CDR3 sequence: CAGRTELNTEAFF. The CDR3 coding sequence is TGTGCCGGACGGACGGAGTTGAACACTGAAGCTTTCTTT.